This T cell receptor beta chain was sequenced for a study of human T cells and chemical hapten exposure. This clonotype occurred many times. Total RNA was extracted from unfractionated whole blood. For the library, individual cDNA molecules each received unique molecular identifiers. From the 5' RACE reads, TCRdb called clonotypes with MiXCR, one entry per CDR3 protein. The table includes approximately 140,000 distinct CDR3 sequences, around 4% detected once. Trimming removed 4 bases from V and 4 bases from J; junction bases left unmatched: 10. Germline V gives CDR1 SGHKS, CDR2 YYEKEE (reference sequence). The length of the CDR3 is 15 residues.

V is TRBV5-5 and J is TRBJ2-7; 8 positions match TRBD1. This receptor was taken from a female donor in good health. The DNA for the CDR3 is TGTGCCAGCAGCCCGAGAGCAGGGGGCGATTACGAGCAGTACTTC. It is translated as CASSPRAGGDYEQYF.